The next 30 T cell receptor beta chains were all read from a single sample in a study of blood T cell repertoires in COVID-19. The repertoire was sequenced with immunoSEQ multiplex PCR; TCRdb's copy has only in-frame clones and lacks some. The table lists roughly 120,000 clones, around 88% of them singletons. The sequencing sample was made of peripheral blood. Every receptor here comes from a woman aged 50 to 60 with active or convalescent COVID-19.

CDR3 DNA sequence: TGTGCCAGCTCACCAGTCGAGGGGGCCGGTGAAGCTTTCTTT. It encodes CASSPVEGAGEAFF. The chain joins TRBV18 to TRBJ1-1, with TRBD1 matching over 7 bases. J was trimmed by 7 bases and V by 2 bases; bases with no gene match: 7. This CDR3 is 14 amino acids long. Looked up from germline, CDR1 is KGHSH and CDR2 is LQKENI.

The chain joins TRBV28 to TRBJ2-3, with D uncertain. This CDR3 is built from 11 residues. The germline gives CDR1 MDHEN, CDR2 SYDVKM. The V gene lost 4 bases and the J gene lost 10 bases, with 9 bases spanning the gap. The CDR3 DNA follows: TGTGCCAGCAGTTCCCCCCCCGCGCAGTATTTT. Translating gives CASSSPPAQYF.

The V and J genes are TRBV15 and TRBJ2-3, with D possibly matching TRBD1 (6 bases). Germline CDR1 reads LNHNV; CDR2 reads YYDKDF (reference sequence). The V end lost 4 bases, the J end lost 0 bases, and 17 bases lay between the germline ends. This CDR3 is built from 17 residues. The CDR3 spells CATSKTRAGASTDTQYF. In DNA, the CDR3 is TGTGCCACCAGCAAAACCAGGGCAGGGGCTAGCACAGATACGCAGTATTTT. The whole variable domain, remainder taken from reference TRBV15 and TRBJ2-3, is DAMVIQNPRYQVTQFGKPVTLSCSQTLNHNVMYWYQQKSSQAPKLLFHYYDKDFNNEADTPDNFQSRRPNTSFCFLDIRSPGLGDTAMYLCATSKTRAGASTDTQYFGPGTRLTVL.

The gene calls are TRBV28 and TRBJ1-3; no definite D call. The length of the CDR3 is 13 residues. The V end was cut by 10 bases, the J end by 0 bases, with 10 bases between. Per germline, CDR1 MDHEN and CDR2 SYDVKM. The CDR3 here is CATLRGSGNTIYF. The DNA for the CDR3 is TGTGCCACTCTCCGGGGCTCTGGAAACACCATATATTTT.

The V gene is TRBV5-8, the J gene TRBJ1-1; unclear D gene. The CDR3 sequence is 13 residues long. Trimming stripped 6 bases from V and 5 bases from J, with 14 bases between. The germline V gene has CDR1 SGHTS and CDR2 YDEGEE. The CDR3 DNA sequence: TGTGCCAGCAAGCCCACGGTGTGGACTGAAGCTTTCTTT. Its protein product is CASKPTVWTEAFF.

This rearrangement joins TRBV4-3 to TRBJ2-5; 11 positions agree with TRBD2. The length of the CDR3 is 19 residues. V trimming: 0 bases; J trimming: 4 bases; junction bases outside the gene matches: 13. The germline V gene encodes CDR1 LGHNA and CDR2 YSLEER. CDR3 nucleotides: TGCGCCAGCAGCCAAGAACTAGCGGGAGAGAGTTCGTGGGGAGAGACCCAGTACTTC. Translated: CASSQELAGESSWGETQYF.

The rearrangement uses TRBV6-1 and TRBJ2-1, with TRBD2 matching 10 bases. CDR1 is MNHNS, CDR2 SASEGT, per germline. This CDR3 spans 15 amino acids. The trim removed 2 bases at V and 7 bases at J, leaving 5 bases unmatched. CDR3 sequence reads: CASSELAGEINEQFF. DNA of the CDR3: TGTGCCAGCAGTGAACTAGCGGGAGAAATAAATGAGCAGTTCTTC.

V usage is TRBV6-2 or TRBV6-3 and J usage is TRBJ2-3; 8 bases fit TRBD1. Germline loops: CDR1 MNHEY, CDR2 SVGEGT. Trimming at V came to 6 bases and at J to 2 bases, leaving 13 bases not matched to a gene. The length of the CDR3 is 17 residues. For the CDR3, the DNA is TGTGCCAGCAGCCGCAGAACTCAGGGGGCAAACACAGATACGCAGTATTTT. Residues: CASSRRTQGANTDTQYF.

The V gene is TRBV5-6, the J gene TRBJ2-2; possible D gene TRBD2, 5 bases. Germline V gene lookup returns CDR1 SGHDT and CDR2 YYEEEE. The CDR3 runs 14 residues. Trimming left V 4 bases short and J 8 bases short, with 15 bases between. The CDR3 DNA is TGTGCCAGCAGCGCGACCCGAAGGGAGGGGGAGCTGTTTTTT. Amino acids: CASSATRREGELFF.

The rearrangement joins TRBV10-3 to TRBJ2-7; TRBD1 is a possible D gene (6 bases). V dropped 3 bases and J dropped 2 bases, with 11 bases sitting between them. The V gene's germline CDR1 is ENHRY and CDR2 SYGVKD. This CDR3 has 14 amino acids. The CDR3 is CAISEFRGPYEQYF. The DNA for the CDR3 is TGTGCCATCAGTGAATTCAGGGGCCCCTACGAGCAGTACTTC.

A few counts support this clone. This chain joins TRBV30 and TRBJ1-3, with no clear D. V was trimmed by 2 bases and J by 2 bases, leaving 7 bases between them. The length of the CDR3 is 13 residues. Looked up from germline, CDR1 is GTSNPN and CDR2 is SVGIG (reference sequence). The CDR3 DNA reads as TGTGCCTGGAGTCCTGTTACTGGAAACACCATATATTTT. This encodes CAWSPVTGNTIYF.

This sequence joins TRBV2 and TRBJ2-6; 9 bases align to TRBD1. V shed 8 bases and J 0 bases; nucleotides not matched to a gene: 11. Germline CDR1 SNHLY, CDR2 FYNNEI. This CDR3 is 18 amino acids long. CDR3 nucleotides: TGTGCCAGCCGACCGGGGACAGGGACTAACTCTGGGGCCAACGTCCTGACTTTC. Its protein is CASRPGTGTNSGANVLTF.

The chain uses TRBV18 and TRBJ1-5; a possible D gene is TRBD1 (5 bases). Trimming cost V 5 bases and J 4 bases, with 12 bases left between them. This CDR3 comprises 14 residues. Germline V lookup: CDR1 KGHSH, CDR2 LQKENI. CDR3 residues: CASSSGLMNQPQHF. CDR3 nucleotides: TGTGCCAGCTCATCGGGACTCATGAATCAGCCCCAGCATTTT.

This sequence joins TRBV14 and TRBJ2-1, with D perhaps TRBD2 (5 bases). The germline gives CDR1 SGHDN, CDR2 FVKESK. This CDR3 is 17 amino acids long. The V and J ends lost 2 bases and 4 bases respectively, with 18 bases between them. The CDR3 spells CASSQHSTGKNYNEQFF. The CDR3 DNA sequence: TGTGCCAGCAGCCAACATTCGACGGGGAAGAATTACAATGAGCAGTTCTTC.

V usage is TRBV5-6 and J usage is TRBJ2-1; weak D call: TRBD2 (5 bases). Germline V gives CDR1 SGHDT, CDR2 YYEEEE. This CDR3 has 15 amino acids. The V end was cut by 4 bases, the J end by 4 bases, with 15 bases between. CDR3 protein: CASSPPGMGYNEQFF. The CDR3 bases are TGTGCCAGCAGCCCTCCCGGGATGGGGTACAATGAGCAGTTCTTC.

About this clone itself: Other DNA sequences in this specimen translate into the identical CDR3. The chain recombines TRBV27 with TRBJ2-7; 8 bases map to TRBD2. The V segment lost 4 bases and the J segment 7 bases; nucleotides outside the gene matches: 0. The V gene's germline CDR1 is MNHEY and CDR2 SMNVEV (reference sequence). The CDR3 extends over 11 amino acids. The CDR3 DNA is TGTGCCAGCAGTTCGGGGGGGGAGCAGTACTTC. Translated, it gives CASSSGGEQYF.

The chain couples TRBV15 to TRBJ2-7; tentatively, D is TRBD1 (6 bases). CDR3 length: 14 amino acids. V was clipped by 6 bases and J by 4 bases, with 16 bases between them. The germline V gene has CDR1 LNHNV and CDR2 YYDKDF (reference sequence). In DNA, the CDR3 is TGTGCCACCAGGGGAACAGGGTCCTCTTACGAGCAGTACTTC. Translation gives CATRGTGSSYEQYF.

The V call is TRBV28, the J call TRBJ1-2; D is ambiguous. Trimming removed 2 bases at V and 9 bases at J, with 10 bases between. The CDR3 totals 12 residues. Germline V gene lookup returns CDR1 MDHEN and CDR2 SYDVKM. CDR3 amino acids: CASSLSLQRYTF. CDR3 DNA sequence: TGTGCCAGCAGTTTAAGCCTCCAACGCTACACCTTC.

J is TRBJ2-7 and V is TRBV4-1, with 7 bases matching TRBD2. The CDR3 totals 15 residues. Germline CDR1 is MGHRA and CDR2 is YSYEKL. V gave up 2 bases and J gave up 3 bases; unmatched junction bases: 7. Here the CDR3 DNA reads TGCGCCAGCAGCCAATTCATAGCGGGTAGCTACGAGCAGTACTTC. It specifies CASSQFIAGSYEQYF.

The V call is TRBV9, the J call TRBJ2-1; D perhaps matches TRBD2 (7 bases). The germline V and J ends were trimmed by 0 bases and 6 bases, with 13 bases remaining between them. In germline, CDR1 is SGDLS, CDR2 YYNGEE. This CDR3 contains 15 residues. CDR3 in amino acids: CASSVDRGAGNEQFF. The CDR3 coding sequence is TGTGCCAGCAGCGTAGATCGGGGGGCAGGCAATGAGCAGTTCTTC.

The genes are TRBV4-1 and TRBJ2-1, with 7 positions matching TRBD2. The CDR3 is 17 residues long. Per the germline V gene, CDR1 is MGHRA and CDR2 is YSYEKL. Trimming at V came to 0 bases and at J to 5 bases, leaving 10 bases not matched to a gene. The CDR3 loop reads CASSQDARRRGNNEQFF. The CDR3 bases are TGCGCCAGCAGCCAAGATGCCCGCCGGCGGGGGAACAATGAGCAGTTCTTC.

The J gene is TRBJ2-1, the V gene TRBV3-1 (or the pseudogene TRBV3-2); 14 bases map to TRBD2. CDR3 length: 18 amino acids. Germline V CDR1 and CDR2: LGHDT, YNNKEL (reference sequence). Losses at the gene ends were 4 bases for V and 7 bases for J; bases not matched to a gene: 12. The CDR3: CASSPLRLAGGPTNEQFF. CDR3 nucleotide sequence: TGTGCCAGCAGCCCCTTAAGACTAGCGGGAGGGCCGACGAATGAGCAGTTCTTC.

The chain is built from TRBV19 and TRBJ2-7, with 7 bases fitting TRBD1. The CDR3 covers 15 residues. CDR1 and CDR2 (germline): LNHDA, SQIVND (reference sequence). V gave up 2 bases and J gave up 0 bases; unmatched junction bases: 4. CDR3 residues: CASSIRDSPSYEQYF. The CDR3 bases are TGTGCCAGTAGTATAAGGGACAGCCCCTCCTACGAGCAGTACTTC.

In DNA form, the CDR3 reads TGTGCCACCAGTGGGCAGGGGGCGAGCTATGGCTACACCTTC. This sequence encodes CATSGQGASYGYTF. V gene TRBV24-1 combines with J gene TRBJ1-2; 8 positions match TRBD1. This CDR3 has 14 residues. Germline assignment: CDR1 KGHDR and CDR2 SFDVKD. The ends lost 5 bases at V and 4 bases at J; junction bases unmatched: 5.

This chain uses TRBV7-2 with TRBJ2-1; tentative D call: TRBD2 (5 bases). The germline V gene encodes CDR1 SGHTA and CDR2 FQGNSA. V lost 4 bases and J 7 bases, leaving 14 bases between the germline ends. The CDR3 consists of 14 residues. The chain's CDR3 is CASSSVGMGNEQFF. CDR3 nucleotide sequence: TGTGCCAGCAGCTCCGTCGGGATGGGGAATGAGCAGTTCTTC.

The V gene is TRBV6-5, the J gene TRBJ1-1, with D possibly matching TRBD1 (5 bases). The germline V gene encodes CDR1 MNHEY and CDR2 SVGAGI. Trimming took off 7 bases at V and 4 bases at J, with 19 bases between the two ends. The CDR3 is 15 amino acids. The CDR3 spells CASTRSKGIGTEAFF. The DNA for the CDR3 is TGTGCCAGCACCCGCAGTAAGGGGATCGGCACTGAAGCTTTCTTT.

The V and J genes are TRBV7-2 and TRBJ2-2; D might be TRBD2 (5 bases). Germline CDR1 and CDR2: SGHTA and FQGNSA. The CDR3 runs 16 residues. Between the trimmed V and J ends, which lost 5 bases and 4 bases, there was a span of 17 bases. The CDR3 here is CASSIRLRLTTGELFF. In nucleotides, the CDR3 is TGTGCCAGCAGCATTCGACTACGATTGACCACCGGGGAGCTGTTTTTT.

In this sample, this clone turned up once. This chain joins TRBV28 and TRBJ2-6; 8 positions agree with TRBD1. V shed 2 bases and J 0 bases; nucleotides not matched to a gene: 15. The CDR3 has 21 residues. CDR1 MDHEN and CDR2 SYDVKM come from the germline V gene. In DNA form, the CDR3 reads TGTGCCAGCAGTTTAACTACGGACAGGGTAACTTCCCGCTCTGGGGCCAACGTCCTGACTTTC. Its translation is CASSLTTDRVTSRSGANVLTF.

This chain uses TRBV28 with TRBJ2-7, with 13 bases lining up with TRBD2. V dropped 8 bases and J dropped 6; count of bases not matched to a gene: 4. The V gene's germline CDR1 is MDHEN and CDR2 SYDVKM. This CDR3 region has 13 residues. DNA for the CDR3: TGTGCCAGCGAGGGACTAGCGGGAATCGAGCAGTACTTC. The encoded protein is CASEGLAGIEQYF. Together with reference TRBV28 and TRBJ2-7, the CDR3 gives the full variable domain: DVKVTQSSRYLVKRTGEKVFLECVQDMDHENMFWYRQDPGLGLRLIYFSYDVKMKEKGDIPEGYSVSREKKERFSLILESASTNQTSMYLCASEGLAGIEQYFGPGTRLTVT.

The V gene is TRBV7-8, the J gene TRBJ1-6; D perhaps matches TRBD1 (6 bases). Per the germline V gene, CDR1 is SGHVS and CDR2 is FQNEAQ. The V end was cut by 7 bases, the J end by 2 bases, with 9 bases between. This CDR3 is built from 14 residues. The CDR3 sequence: CASTQGTYNSPLHF. The CDR3 nucleotides are TGTGCCAGCACCCAGGGGACCTATAATTCACCCCTCCACTTT.